These 21 T cell receptor gamma chains were all obtained from the same sample, sequenced in a study of gamma-delta T cells after stem cell transplantation. TCRdb re-called clones from the RT-PCR reads via CATT. The profile shows approximately 440 gamma-chain clones, 2.1% of them singletons. Material for sequencing was gamma-delta T cells. These receptors all come from a human donor. It is not recorded whose cells these are; they may come from a transplant donor.

This clone was detected only a few times. This likely stems from a read error, as it lies one base from a far larger clone. The same CDR3 can be traced to other DNA sequences in this sample. The CDR3 loop reads CALWELHQELGKKIKVF. The CDR3 bases are TGTGCCTTGTGGGAGCTGCACCAGGAGTTGGGCAAAAAAATCAAGGTATTT. The genes are TRGV9 and TRGJP. Germline V CDR1 and CDR2: GITISATS, ISYDGTV (reference sequence). The CDR3 sequence is 17 residues long. V lost 3 bases, J lost 7 bases, and 9 bases stayed unmatched.

About this clone itself: The TCRdb protein, from a much larger clone, departs from this DNA's translation at residue 13, likely by read error; the protein shown derives from the DNA. This rearrangement joins TRGV9 to TRGJP. Germline values: CDR1 GITISATS, CDR2 ISYDGTV (reference sequence). The CDR3 extends over 15 amino acids. The CDR3 DNA reads TGTGCCTTGTGGGAGTCTGCGTTGGGCAAAAAAATCGAGGTATTT. This translates into CALWESALGKKIEVF.

This clone was observed a handful of times. With a far larger clone one base away, a read error is the likely cause. The chain employs TRGV9 and TRGJ1 or TRGJ2. The CDR3 extends over 12 amino acids. V lost 2 bases to trimming and J lost 12 bases; unmatched junction nucleotides: 10. CDR1 and CDR2 (germline): GITISATS, ISYDGTV (reference sequence). CDR3 sequence (DNA): TGTGCCTTGTGGGAGGCGCGGAAGAGGAAACTCTTT. This encodes CALWEARKRKLF.

This clone is termed medium-sized. A far larger clone is a single base away, which makes a read error likely. Distinct nucleotide sequences in the sample also encode this CDR3. This chain links TRGV9 with TRGJ1 or TRGJ2. The CDR3 extends over 13 amino acids. The V gene's germline CDR1 is GITISATS and CDR2 ISYDGTV (reference sequence). The DNA for the CDR3 is TGTGCCTTGTGGGAGGTGCAGGGTATTAAGAAGCTCTTT. This codes for CALWEVQGIKKLF.

Notes on this clone: The protein that TCRdb holds for this DNA derives from a much larger clone and differs from the translated DNA at residue 3, which likely indicates a read error; the protein shown here is translated from the DNA. CDR3 DNA sequence: TGTGCCTCGTGGGATCGTCAGTTGGGCAAAAAAATCAAGGTATTT. Translated, it gives CASWDRQLGKKIKVF. The chain uses TRGV9 and TRGJP. This CDR3 is 15 amino acids long. Germline lookup yields CDR1 GITISATS and CDR2 ISYDGTV (reference sequence).

About this clone: This likely stems from a read error, as it lies one base from a far larger clone. The same CDR3 is also encoded by other DNA sequences in this sample. The rearrangement joins TRGV9 to TRGJP. Germline V lookup: CDR1 GITISATS, CDR2 ISYDGTV (reference sequence). The CDR3 has 18 residues. With V trimmed by 3 bases and J by 7 bases, 12 bases remained unmatched. The CDR3 DNA reads TGTGCCTTGTGGGAGAAGCGATTCCAGGAGTTGGGCAAAAAAATCAAGGTATTT. Its protein product is CALWEKRFQELGKKIKVF.

Within the sample, this clone is hyperexpanded. Distinct nucleotide sequences in the sample also encode this CDR3. This chain joins TRGV2 and TRGJ1 or TRGJ2. V lost 0 bases, J lost 4 bases, and 6 bases stayed unmatched. This CDR3 region has 14 residues. CDR1 is EGSNGY, CDR2 YDSYNSKV, per germline. CDR3 in amino acids: CATWDGLSYYKKLF. The CDR3 nucleotides read TGTGCCACCTGGGACGGGCTGTCGTATTATAAGAAACTCTTT.

Note on this clone: TCRdb's listed protein matches a much larger clone and diverges from this DNA's translation at residue 14, likely through a read error; the protein shown comes from the DNA. The chain joins TRGV9 to TRGJP. TRGJP1 explains the end of the DNA better; the J call may be wrong. In germline, CDR1 is GITISATS, CDR2 ISYDGTV (reference sequence). The CDR3 has 15 residues. The CDR3 loop reads CALWESALGKKIKIF. CDR3 coding DNA: TGTGCCTTGTGGGAGTCTGCGTTGGGCAAAAAAATCAAGATATTT.

Comment on this clone: This likely reflects a read error, since a far larger clone is one base away. Other DNA sequences in this specimen translate into the identical CDR3. The gene calls are TRGV9 and TRGJP. Per germline, CDR1 GITISATS and CDR2 ISYDGTV (reference sequence). This CDR3 is built from 16 residues. The chain's CDR3 is CALWEAQELGKKIKVF. CDR3 bases: TGTGCCTTGTGGGAGGCTCAAGAGCTGGGCAAAAAAATCAAGGTATTT.

By share, this clone counts as large. Other DNA variants within this sample encode the same CDR3. The genes are TRGV9 and TRGJP. Germline CDR1 and CDR2: GITISATS and ISYDGTV (reference sequence). This CDR3 has 16 residues. Trimming cost V 0 bases and J 7 bases; bases outside gene matches: 3. The CDR3 DNA reads as TGTGCCTTGTGGGAGGTGCGGGAGTTGGGCAAAAAAATCAAGGTATTT. It specifies CALWEVRELGKKIKVF.

This clone was detected a few times. A far larger clone is off by one base, so a read error is likely. The genes are TRGV9 and TRGJP. With 3 bases clipped from V and 4 bases from J, the junction kept 9 bases outside the gene matches. The CDR3 extends over 18 amino acids. Per germline, CDR1 GITISATS and CDR2 ISYDGTV (reference sequence). CDR3 sequence: CALWEKRSQELGKKIKVF. The CDR3 DNA reads as TGTGCCTTGTGGGAGAAGCGATCCCAAGAGTTGGGCAAAAAAATCAAGGTATTT.

A word on this clone: Being one base from a much bigger clone, this may be a read error. Other DNA sequences from this sample encode an identical CDR3 as well. The J gene is TRGJP, the V gene TRGV9. The V segment lost 3 bases and the J segment 7 bases; nucleotides outside the gene matches: 6. Germline CDR1 is GITISATS and CDR2 is ISYDGTV (reference sequence). The CDR3 spans 16 residues. The CDR3 sequence: CALWEQQELGKKIKVF. The CDR3 coding sequence is TGTGCCTTGTGGGAGCAGCAGGAGTTGGGCAAAAAAATCAAGGTATTT.

In this sample, this clone is medium-sized. A read error is the likely source, as a far larger clone sits one nucleotide away. Other DNA sequences in this sample translate to the same CDR3. This rearrangement joins TRGV9 to TRGJP. The CDR3 contains 16 residues. CDR1 GITISATS and CDR2 ISYDGTV come from the germline V gene (reference sequence). The CDR3 reads CALWEVQELGKKIKVF. In DNA form, the CDR3 reads TGTGCCTTGTGGGAGGTGCAAGAGCTGGGCAAAAAAATCAAGGTATTT.

This clone is judged hyperexpanded. Other DNA sequences from this sample encode an identical CDR3 as well. CDR3 nucleotide sequence: TGTGCCTTGTGGGAGCTGCACCAAGAGTTGGGCAAAAAAATCAAGGTATTT. It specifies CALWELHQELGKKIKVF. The J gene is TRGJP, the V gene TRGV9. The CDR3 loop spans 17 amino acids. The germline CDR1 and CDR2 sequences are GITISATS and ISYDGTV (reference sequence). V lost 3 bases to trimming and J lost 4 bases; unmatched junction nucleotides: 6.

This clone was observed a handful of times. This DNA's translation differs at residue 5 from TCRdb's protein, which comes from a much larger clone; a read error is likely, and the protein shown is translated from the DNA. The gene calls are TRGV9 and TRGJP. Germline V gene data show CDR1 as GITISATS and CDR2 as ISYDGTV (reference sequence). The CDR3 has 16 residues. V shed 5 bases, J shed 3 bases, and the junction held 4 bases outside the gene matches. CDR3 sequence reads: CALWGQQELGKKIKVF. CDR3 in DNA: TGTGCCTTGTGGGGGCAGCAAGAGTTGGGCAAAAAAATCAAGGTATTT.

In the case of this clone: Since a far larger clone is one base different, this is likely a read error. This sample includes further DNA sequences coding for the same CDR3. This chain joins TRGV9 and TRGJP. The CDR3 contains 16 residues. Per germline, CDR1 GITISATS and CDR2 ISYDGTV (reference sequence). Here the CDR3 reads CALWEVGELGKKIKVF. CDR3 DNA: TGTGCCTTGTGGGAGGTCGGGGAGTTAGGCAAAAAAATCAAGGTATTT.

This clone was seen a handful of times. Being one base from a much bigger clone, this may be a read error. The CDR3 sequence is CALWEIPQESGKKIKVF. The CDR3 nucleotides are TGTGCCTTGTGGGAGATTCCGCAAGAGTCGGGCAAAAAAATCAAGGTATTT. The chain is built from TRGV9 and TRGJP. This CDR3 region has 17 residues. The V gene's germline CDR1 is GITISATS and CDR2 ISYDGTV (reference sequence).

This clone turned up a few times. For this DNA, TCRdb reports the protein of a much larger clone, which diverges at residue 4, most likely from a read error; the protein presented here is translated directly from the DNA. This chain uses TRGV9 with TRGJP. This CDR3 contains 15 residues. CDR1 is GITISATS and CDR2 is ISYDGTV in the germline V gene (reference sequence). The CDR3 here is CALSESALGKKIKVF. In DNA form, the CDR3 reads TGTGCCTTGTCGGAGTCTGCGTTGGGCAAAAAAATCAAGGTATTT.

Comment on this clone: A read error likely explains why the TCRdb protein, taken from a much larger clone, differs from this DNA's translation at residue 7; the protein shown is translated from the DNA. The CDR3 region is CALWESTLGKKIKVF. The DNA of the CDR3 is TGTGCCTTGTGGGAGTCTACGTTGGGCAAAAAAATCAAGGTATTT. This sequence joins TRGV9 and TRGJP. The J segment lost 9 bases and the V segment lost 3 bases, leaving 5 bases of the junction unmatched. Germline V gene data show CDR1 as GITISATS and CDR2 as ISYDGTV (reference sequence). The CDR3 extends over 15 amino acids.

By frequency in the sample, this clone is hyperexpanded. The same CDR3 can be traced to other DNA sequences in this sample. V gene TRGV9 combines with J gene TRGJ1 or TRGJ2. V lost 0 bases, J lost 0 bases, and 5 bases stayed unmatched. Germline loops: CDR1 GITISATS, CDR2 ISYDGTV (reference sequence). The CDR3 runs 15 residues. The CDR3 DNA sequence: TGTGCCTTGTGGGAGGTGCGAAAGAATTATTATAAGAAACTCTTT. Its translation is CALWEVRKNYYKKLF.

This clone was picked up a small number of times. It is likely a read error: a sequence one base away is far more abundant. The chain's CDR3 is CALWGLHQELGKKIKVF. As DNA, the CDR3 is TGTGCCTTGTGGGGGCTGCACCAAGAGTTGGGCAAAAAAATCAAGGTATTT. The chain is built from TRGV9 and TRGJP. The CDR3 contains 17 residues. The germline gives CDR1 GITISATS, CDR2 ISYDGTV (reference sequence). The junction had 8 bases not matched to a gene; V was cut back by 5 bases and J by 4 bases.